This section outlines one T cell receptor (beta chain) sequence together with its context. This sample was included in a study of blood T cell repertoires in COVID-19. Study-wide background: PBMCs, B-cell-depleted T cells, or T cells were the source of the cDNA or gDNA that made up the material.

The CDR3 has 16 amino acids. Unmatched junction bases numbered 8, after V lost 4 bases and J lost 4 bases. The germline V gene has CDR1 LGHDT and CDR2 YNNKEL (reference sequence). Clones were sequenced by immunoSEQ multiplex PCR, and TCRdb holds only the in-frame ones, with some missing. The top ten clones hold around 6.8% of a sample with fewer than 350,000 clones, approximately 90% of them seen once. The chain has TRBV3-1 (or the pseudogene TRBV3-2) and TRBJ2-2; 8 nucleotides line up with TRBD1. Specimen: peripheral blood. The TCR was taken from a woman aged 25 to 45 with COVID-19, enrolled during active disease. The DNA for the CDR3 is TGTGCCAGCAGCCTCCCGACAGGGACAGGCACCGGGGAGCTGTTTTTT. Translating gives CASSLPTGTGTGELFF.